This T cell receptor (beta chain) was documented in a study of PD-L1 blockade in urothelial cancer (dated by TCRdb to 2017 to 2019). Regarding the research as a whole: Every patient began therapy at some point between 2013 and 2015 and was given atezolizumab 1,200 mg intravenously every 3 weeks. Blood samples gave median yields of around 150,000 T cells and 82,636 unique TCRs, along with a median clonality of around 0.08. Ten or so patients reached durable clinical benefit, while 15 to 25 patients did not. Blood samples were analyzed at two time points: 3 weeks after treatment start (second dose) and 6 weeks after treatment start. Patients had an ECOG performance status of 0 or 1 and had received between 0 and 3 prior chemotherapy regimens. About 90% of the 29 patients were identified as males with urothelial cancer of bladder origin, and a prior smoking history was reported by 18 of 29 patients. Under 30 patients had pretreatment blood TCR-seq, roughly 24 had at least one posttreatment blood collection, and roughly 24 had tumor TCR-seq. The study was an exploratory multi-omic analysis of somatic, immune and clinical correlates of response to PD-L1 blockade with atezolizumab in urothelial cancer. Durable clinical benefit was defined as progression-free survival longer than 6 months, and TCR features were also tested against progression-free and overall survival. Pretreatment tumor samples, along with matched peripheral blood serially collected before and after atezolizumab treatment, were subjected to TCR sequencing. In the same patients, whole exome sequencing and RNA sequencing of pretreatment tumors were performed in addition to TCR sequencing.

This clone was observed once. Its cognate antigen has yet to be identified. Per-base quality was not reported, and no clone a single base away is much larger than it. After removal of 0 bases from V and 9 bases from J, the junction retains 6 bases not matched to a gene. Reading from cysteine to phenylalanine, the CDR3 counts 15 amino acids. Only CDR3 DNA is held: 45 bases, read in frame from base 1. The CDR1 and CDR2 encoded by the germline V gene (reference sequence) are SGHKS and YYEKEE. Synthetic TCR analog templates were spiked into each PCR to estimate absolute template abundance from read counts. TCRbeta CDR3 regions were amplified from genomic DNA with bias-controlled V and J gene primers using the immunoSEQ assay. Sequencing of rearranged TCRbeta segments was done at approximately 20X coverage. The authors' analysis ran thus. Clustering was used to correct sequencing errors, and CDR3s were annotated against IMGT so that V, D and J genes could be assigned. Out-of-frame and stop-codon sequences were excluded, and only productive TCRbeta rearrangements were used in downstream analyses. Clonality was calculated as one minus the Shannon entropy normalized by the log of the number of unique productive sequences. Clones differing between time points or between blood and tumor were identified using Fisher's exact test with Benjamini-Hochberg correction, with an adjusted p below 0.01 applied as the threshold. This immuneACCESS table, as held by TCRdb, lists in-frame sequences with V and J called but not all clones. Of the missing ones, under half trace to an unresolved V gene in checked studies; the others have no known cause. The V and J calls and the clone size are those of that table, but D and trimming were determined from the DNA. The sample table shows around 50,000 clones, and approximately 85% are seen once. The ten largest clones take up about 2% of the sample.

What the research found in general, with its limitations: Improved progression-free and overall survival was found to be associated with pretreatment peripheral blood TCR clonality below the median. Patients with durable benefit showed greater expansion of tumor-associated TCR clones in peripheral blood 3 weeks after starting treatment (n ≈ 22, p = 0.022). Small sample size (n ≈ 28) and many exploratory analyses mean the results are intended to be hypothesis-generating.

The time point label for this specimen denotes: peripheral blood 6 weeks after treatment start. A total of 29 patients with locally advanced or metastatic urothelial carcinoma, treated at Memorial Sloan Kettering on a trial protocol, made up the cohort. Peripheral blood mononuclear cells were collected pretreatment and during treatment, with between 1 and 8 total time points obtained per patient. The Qiagen DNeasy Blood extraction kit was used to purify genomic DNA from total PBMCs and tumor samples. PBMCs were collected pretreatment and during treatment, and were isolated and stored as previously described.

The sequencing here drew on PBMCs, taken around atezolizumab (anti-PD-L1) treatment. The V and J genes are TRBV5-5 and TRBJ2-1; 10 central bases correspond to TRBD2. This TCR was sampled from a man aged 45-60 years with urothelial cancer. The CDR3 in this case is CASSLGLAGVIEQFF. The bases are TGTGCCAGCAGCTTGGGCCTAGCGGGAGTAATTGAGCAGTTCTTC. The reference TRBV5-5 and TRBJ2-1 proteins fill in what lies around the CDR3, so the full variable domain reads DAGVTQSPTHLIKTRGQQVTLRCSPISGHKSVSWYQQVLGQGPQFIFQYYEKEERGRGNFPDRFSARQFPNYSSELNVNALLLGDSALYLCASSLGLAGVIEQFFGPGTRLTVL.